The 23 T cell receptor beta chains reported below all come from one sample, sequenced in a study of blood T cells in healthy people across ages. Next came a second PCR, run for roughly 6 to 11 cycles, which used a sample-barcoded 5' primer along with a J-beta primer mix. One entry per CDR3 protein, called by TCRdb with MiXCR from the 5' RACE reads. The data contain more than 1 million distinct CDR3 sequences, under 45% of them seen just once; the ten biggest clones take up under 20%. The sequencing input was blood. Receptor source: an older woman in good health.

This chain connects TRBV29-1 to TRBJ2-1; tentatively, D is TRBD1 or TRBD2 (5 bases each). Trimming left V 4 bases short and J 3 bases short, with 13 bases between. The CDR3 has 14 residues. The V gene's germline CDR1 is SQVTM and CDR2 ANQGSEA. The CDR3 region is CSVGAGGYYNEQFF. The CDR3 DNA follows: TGCAGCGTTGGGGCTGGGGGATACTACAATGAGCAGTTCTTC.

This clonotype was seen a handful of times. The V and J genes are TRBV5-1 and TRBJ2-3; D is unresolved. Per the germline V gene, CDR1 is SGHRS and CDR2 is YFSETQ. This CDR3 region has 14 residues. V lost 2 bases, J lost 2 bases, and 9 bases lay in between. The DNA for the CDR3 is TGCGCCAGCAGCTTTGGTTACCTCACAGATACGCAGTATTTT. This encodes CASSFGYLTDTQYF.

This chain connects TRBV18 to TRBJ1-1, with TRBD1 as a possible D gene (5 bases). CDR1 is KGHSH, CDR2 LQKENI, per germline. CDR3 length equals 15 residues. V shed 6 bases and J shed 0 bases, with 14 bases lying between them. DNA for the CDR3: TGTGCCAGCTCGACGGAAGGGACCATGAACACTGAAGCTTTCTTT. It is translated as CASSTEGTMNTEAFF.

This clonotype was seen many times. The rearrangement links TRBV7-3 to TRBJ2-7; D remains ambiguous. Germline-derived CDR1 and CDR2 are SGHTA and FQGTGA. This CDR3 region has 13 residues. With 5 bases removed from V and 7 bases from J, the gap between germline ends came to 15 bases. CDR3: CASSVELPGEQYF. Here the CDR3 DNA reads TGTGCCAGCAGCGTAGAACTTCCGGGTGAGCAGTACTTC.

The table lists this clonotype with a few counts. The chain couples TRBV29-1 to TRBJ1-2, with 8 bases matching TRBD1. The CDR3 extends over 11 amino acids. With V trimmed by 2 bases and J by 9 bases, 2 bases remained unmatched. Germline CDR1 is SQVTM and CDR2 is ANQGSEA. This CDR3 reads CSVEYRGSYTF. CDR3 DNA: TGCAGCGTTGAATACAGGGGGAGCTACACCTTC.

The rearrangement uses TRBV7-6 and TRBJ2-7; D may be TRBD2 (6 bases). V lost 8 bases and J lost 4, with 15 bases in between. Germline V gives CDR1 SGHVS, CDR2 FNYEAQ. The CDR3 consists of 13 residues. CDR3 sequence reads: CASAGTGDYEQYF. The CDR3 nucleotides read TGTGCCAGCGCCGGGACGGGGGATTACGAGCAGTACTTC.

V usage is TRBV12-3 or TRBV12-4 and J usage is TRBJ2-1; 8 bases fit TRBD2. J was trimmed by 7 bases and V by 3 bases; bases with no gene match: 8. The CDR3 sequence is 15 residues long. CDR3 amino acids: CASSFPGRARNEQFF. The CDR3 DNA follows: TGTGCCAGCAGTTTCCCCGGGAGGGCGAGAAATGAGCAGTTCTTC.

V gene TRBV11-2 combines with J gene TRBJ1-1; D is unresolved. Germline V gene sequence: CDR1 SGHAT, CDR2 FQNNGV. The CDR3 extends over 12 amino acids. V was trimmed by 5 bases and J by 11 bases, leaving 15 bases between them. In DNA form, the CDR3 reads TGTGCCAGCAGCCCAATCGGTCGGTTGGCTTTCTTT. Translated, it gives CASSPIGRLAFF.

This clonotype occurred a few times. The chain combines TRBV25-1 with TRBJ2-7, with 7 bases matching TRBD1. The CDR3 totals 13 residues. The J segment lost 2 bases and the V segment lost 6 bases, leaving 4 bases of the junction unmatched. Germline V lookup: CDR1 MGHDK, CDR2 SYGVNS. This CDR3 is CASRGGTAYEQYF. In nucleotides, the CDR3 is TGTGCCAGCAGGGGTGGGACAGCCTACGAGCAGTACTTC.

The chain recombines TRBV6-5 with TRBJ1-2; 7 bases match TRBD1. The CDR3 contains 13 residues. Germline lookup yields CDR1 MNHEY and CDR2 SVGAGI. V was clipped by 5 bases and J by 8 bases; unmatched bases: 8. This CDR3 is CASSDADRVGYTF. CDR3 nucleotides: TGTGCCAGCAGTGACGCAGACAGGGTCGGCTACACCTTC.

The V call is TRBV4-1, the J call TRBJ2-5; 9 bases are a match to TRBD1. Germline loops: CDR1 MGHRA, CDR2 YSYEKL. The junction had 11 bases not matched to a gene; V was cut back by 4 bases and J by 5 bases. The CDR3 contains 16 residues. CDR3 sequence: CASSRPGDRVGETQYF. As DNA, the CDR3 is TGCGCCAGCAGCCGCCCTGGGGACAGGGTCGGGGAGACCCAGTACTTC.

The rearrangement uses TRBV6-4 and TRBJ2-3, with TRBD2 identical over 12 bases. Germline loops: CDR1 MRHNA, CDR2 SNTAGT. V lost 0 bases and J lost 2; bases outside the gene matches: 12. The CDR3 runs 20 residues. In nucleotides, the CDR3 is TGTGCCAGCAGTGACTCGACCGGGACTAGCGGGCTCGGCCTCACAGATACGCAGTATTTT. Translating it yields CASSDSTGTSGLGLTDTQYF.

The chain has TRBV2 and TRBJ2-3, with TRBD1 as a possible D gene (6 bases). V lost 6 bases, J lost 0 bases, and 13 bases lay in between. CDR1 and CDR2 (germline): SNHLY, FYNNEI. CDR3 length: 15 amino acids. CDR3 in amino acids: CASRGANSSTDTQYF. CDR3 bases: TGTGCCAGCAGGGGGGCGAACTCTAGCACAGATACGCAGTATTTT.

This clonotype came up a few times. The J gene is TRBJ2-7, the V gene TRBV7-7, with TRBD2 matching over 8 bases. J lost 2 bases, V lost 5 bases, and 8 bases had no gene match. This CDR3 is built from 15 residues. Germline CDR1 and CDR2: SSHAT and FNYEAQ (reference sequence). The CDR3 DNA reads TGTGCCAGCAGCCTTAGCGGGACGCCCCCCTACGAGCAGTACTTC. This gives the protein CASSLSGTPPYEQYF.

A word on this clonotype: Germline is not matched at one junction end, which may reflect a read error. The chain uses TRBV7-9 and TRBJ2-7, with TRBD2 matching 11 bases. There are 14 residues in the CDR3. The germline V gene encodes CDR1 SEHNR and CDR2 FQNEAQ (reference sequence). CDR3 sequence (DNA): TGTGCCCGCAGCTCAACTAGCGGGAGCTACGAGCAGTACTTC. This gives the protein CARSSTSGSYEQYF.

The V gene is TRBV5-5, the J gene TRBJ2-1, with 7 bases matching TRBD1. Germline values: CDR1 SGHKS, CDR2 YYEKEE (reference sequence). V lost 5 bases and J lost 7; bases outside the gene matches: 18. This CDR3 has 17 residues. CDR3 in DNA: TGTGCCAGCAGTCAGGACAGGAGTGTTTGGGAAAGAAATGAGCAGTTCTTC. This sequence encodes CASSQDRSVWERNEQFF.

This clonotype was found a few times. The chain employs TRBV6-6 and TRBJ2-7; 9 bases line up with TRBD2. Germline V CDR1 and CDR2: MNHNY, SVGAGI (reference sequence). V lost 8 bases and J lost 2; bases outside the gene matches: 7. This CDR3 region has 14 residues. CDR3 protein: CASSPLAGTYEQYF. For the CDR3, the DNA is TGTGCCAGCTCTCCCCTAGCGGGAACCTACGAGCAGTACTTC.

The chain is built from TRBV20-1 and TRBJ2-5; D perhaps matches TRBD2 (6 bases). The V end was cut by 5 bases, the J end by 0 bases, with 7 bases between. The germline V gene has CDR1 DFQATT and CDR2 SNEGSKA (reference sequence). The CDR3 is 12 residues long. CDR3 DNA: TGCAGTGCTGTAGCGGACCAAGAGACCCAGTACTTC. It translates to CSAVADQETQYF.

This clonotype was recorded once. CDR3 loop: CASSVDSQTETQYF. CDR3 in DNA: TGTGCCAGCAGCGTAGACTCACAGACCGAGACCCAGTACTTC. The V and J genes are TRBV7-2 and TRBJ2-7; D is unclear. The assigned J gene may be wrong: the sequence end matches TRBJ2-5 better. CDR3 size: 14 residues. Germline values: CDR1 SGHTA, CDR2 FQGNSA.

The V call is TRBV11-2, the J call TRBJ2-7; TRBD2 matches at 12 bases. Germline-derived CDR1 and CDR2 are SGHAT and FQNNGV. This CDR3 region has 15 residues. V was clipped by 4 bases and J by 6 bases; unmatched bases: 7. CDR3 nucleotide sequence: TGTGCCAGCAGCTCAAAGACTAGCGGGAGAGGCGAGCAGTACTTC. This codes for CASSSKTSGRGEQYF.

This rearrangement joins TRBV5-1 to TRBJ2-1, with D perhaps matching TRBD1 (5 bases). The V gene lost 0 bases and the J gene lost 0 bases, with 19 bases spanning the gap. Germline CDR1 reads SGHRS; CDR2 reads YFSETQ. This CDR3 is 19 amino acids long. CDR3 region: CASSLVSGQTHSSYNEQFF. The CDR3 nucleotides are TGCGCCAGCAGCTTGGTCAGTGGACAAACCCATAGCTCCTACAATGAGCAGTTCTTC.

CDR3 residues: CASSGHRDRVVSGANVLTF. The CDR3 coding sequence is TGTGCCAGCAGCGGCCACCGGGACAGGGTTGTGTCTGGGGCCAACGTCCTGACTTTC. The rearrangement links TRBV7-2 to TRBJ2-6, with 9 bases that match TRBD1. This CDR3 region has 19 residues. Germline V gene lookup returns CDR1 SGHTA and CDR2 FQGNSA. V gave up 5 bases and J gave up 1 base; unmatched junction bases: 12. The complete variable domain, with remaining parts taken from reference TRBV7-2 and TRBJ2-6, reads GAGVSQSPSNKVTEKGKDVELRCDPISGHTALYWYRQSLGQGLEFLIYFQGNSAPDKSGLPSDRFSAERTGGSVSTLTIQRTQQEDSAVYLCASSGHRDRVVSGANVLTFGAGSRLTVL.

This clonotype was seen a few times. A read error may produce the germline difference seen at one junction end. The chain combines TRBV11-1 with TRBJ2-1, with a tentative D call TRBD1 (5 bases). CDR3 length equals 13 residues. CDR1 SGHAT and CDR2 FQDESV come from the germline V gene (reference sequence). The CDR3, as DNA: TGTGCCAGCAGCGTAGCAGGGAAGCGCGAGCAGTTCTTC. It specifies CASSVAGKREQFF. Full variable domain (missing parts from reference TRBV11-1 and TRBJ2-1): EAEVAQSPRYKITEKSQAVAFWCDPISGHATLYWYRQILGQGPELLVQFQDESVVDDSQLPKDRFSAERLKGVDSTLKIQPAELGDSAMYLCASSVAGKREQFFGPGTRLTVL.